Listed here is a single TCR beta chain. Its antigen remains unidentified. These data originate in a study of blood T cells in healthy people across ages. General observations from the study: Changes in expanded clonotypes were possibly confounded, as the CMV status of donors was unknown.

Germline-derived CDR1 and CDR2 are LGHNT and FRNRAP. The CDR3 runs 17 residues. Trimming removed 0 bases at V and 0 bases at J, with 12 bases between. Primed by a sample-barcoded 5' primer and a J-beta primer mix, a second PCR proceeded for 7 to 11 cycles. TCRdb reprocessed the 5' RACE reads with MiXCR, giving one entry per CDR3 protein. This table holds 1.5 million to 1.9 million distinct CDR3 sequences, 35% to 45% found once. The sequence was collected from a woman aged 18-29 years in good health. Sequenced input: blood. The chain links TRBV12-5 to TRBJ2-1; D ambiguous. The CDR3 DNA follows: TGTGCTAGTGGTTTGGTACTTGGGCGGAACTCCTACAATGAGCAGTTCTTC. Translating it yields CASGLVLGRNSYNEQFF. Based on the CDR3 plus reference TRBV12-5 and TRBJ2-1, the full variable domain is DARVTQTPRHKVTEMGQEVTMRCQPILGHNTVFWYRQTMMQGLELLAYFRNRAPLDDSGMPKDRFSAEMPDATLATLKIQPSEPRDSAVYFCASGLVLGRNSYNEQFFGPGTRLTVL.